The sequence of this TCR beta chain was determined in a study of molecular identifiers for immune sequencing clone quantification. In the study overall: In replicates, RNA from roughly 20,000 or 100,000 naive CD8 cells was split five ways, four sequenced.

CDR1 LGHNA and CDR2 YSLEER come from the germline V gene. Trimming took off 0 bases at V and 4 bases at J, with 15 bases between the two ends. The CDR3 spans 16 residues. TCRdb reprocessed the PCR reads with MiXCR, giving one entry per CDR3 protein. The repertoire includes about 500,000 distinct CDR3 sequences, about a quarter of them detected once, and approximately 0.76% sits in the top ten. In this sample, this clonotype turned up once. The chain combines TRBV4-3 with TRBJ1-2; no clear D gene. This sequence originates from a human donor in good health. Some libraries in this study had Jurkat cell RNA spiked in. Sample: naive CD8+ T cells from blood, with Jurkat cell RNA spiked in. Subset noted: FACS-sorted CD8+CD4-CCR7+CD45RA+ naive T cells. The DNA for the CDR3 is TGCGCCAGCAGCCAAGATGCATCCGGCAGGCTCTATGGCTACACCTTC. Encoded protein: CASSQDASGRLYGYTF.